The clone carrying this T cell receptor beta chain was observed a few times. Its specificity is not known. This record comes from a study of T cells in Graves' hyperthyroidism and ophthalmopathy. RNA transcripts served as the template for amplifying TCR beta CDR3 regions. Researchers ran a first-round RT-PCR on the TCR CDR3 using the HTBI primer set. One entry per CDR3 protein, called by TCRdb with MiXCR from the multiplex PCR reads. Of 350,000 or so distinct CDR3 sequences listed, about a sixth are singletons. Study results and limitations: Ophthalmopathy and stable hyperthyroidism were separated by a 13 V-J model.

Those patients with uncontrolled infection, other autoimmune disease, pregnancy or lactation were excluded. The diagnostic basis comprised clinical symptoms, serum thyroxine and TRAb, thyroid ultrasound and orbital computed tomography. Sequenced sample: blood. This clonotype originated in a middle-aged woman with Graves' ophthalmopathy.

This chain's CDR3 is CASSPNRVAGGTGELFF. The CDR3 DNA follows: TGTGCCAGCAGCCCCAATCGGGTGGCGGGGGGCACCGGGGAGCTGTTTTTT. This chain joins TRBV11-2 and TRBJ2-2; 8 bases match TRBD2. The CDR3 is 17 residues long. CDR1 is SGHAT and CDR2 is FQNNGV in the germline V gene. J lost 4 bases, V lost 5 bases, and 12 bases had no gene match.